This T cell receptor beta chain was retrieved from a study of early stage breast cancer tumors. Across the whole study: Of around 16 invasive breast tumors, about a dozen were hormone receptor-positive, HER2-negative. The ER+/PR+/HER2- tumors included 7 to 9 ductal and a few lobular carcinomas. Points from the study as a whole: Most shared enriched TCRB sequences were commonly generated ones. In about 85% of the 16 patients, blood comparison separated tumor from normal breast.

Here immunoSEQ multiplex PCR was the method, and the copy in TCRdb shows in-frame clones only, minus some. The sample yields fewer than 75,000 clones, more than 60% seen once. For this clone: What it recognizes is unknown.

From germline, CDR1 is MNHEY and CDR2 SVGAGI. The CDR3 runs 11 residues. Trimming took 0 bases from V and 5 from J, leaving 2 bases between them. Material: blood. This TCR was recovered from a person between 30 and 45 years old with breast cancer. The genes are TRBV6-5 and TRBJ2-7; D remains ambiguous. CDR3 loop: CASSYSNEQYF. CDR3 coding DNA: TGTGCCAGCAGTTACTCGAACGAGCAGTACTTC.